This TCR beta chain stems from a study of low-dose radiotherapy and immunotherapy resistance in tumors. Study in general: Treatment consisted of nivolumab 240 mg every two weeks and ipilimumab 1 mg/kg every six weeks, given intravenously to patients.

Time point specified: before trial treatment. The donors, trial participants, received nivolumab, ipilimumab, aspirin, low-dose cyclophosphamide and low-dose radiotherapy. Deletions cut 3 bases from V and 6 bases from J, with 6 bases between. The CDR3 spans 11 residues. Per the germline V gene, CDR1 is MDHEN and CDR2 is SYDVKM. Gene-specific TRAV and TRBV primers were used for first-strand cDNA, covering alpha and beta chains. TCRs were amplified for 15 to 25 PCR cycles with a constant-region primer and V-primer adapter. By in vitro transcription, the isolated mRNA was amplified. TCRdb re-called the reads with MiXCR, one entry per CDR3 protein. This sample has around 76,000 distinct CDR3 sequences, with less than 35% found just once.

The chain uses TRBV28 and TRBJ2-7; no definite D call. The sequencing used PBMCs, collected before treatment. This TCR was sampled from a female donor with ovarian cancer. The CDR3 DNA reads TGTGCCAGCAGTTTTCTGGCCGAGCAGTACTTC. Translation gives CASSFLAEQYF. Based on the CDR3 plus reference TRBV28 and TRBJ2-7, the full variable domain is DVKVTQSSRYLVKRTGEKVFLECVQDMDHENMFWYRQDPGLGLRLIYFSYDVKMKEKGDIPEGYSVSREKKERFSLILESASTNQTSMYLCASSFLAEQYFGPGTRLTVT.